This entry features one T cell receptor (beta chain) sequence. The antigen is unknown. Clones were read by immunoSEQ multiplex PCR, and TCRdb kept only the in-frame ones, dropping some. The table shows 20,000 or so clones, with roughly 80% occurring only once. V lost 3 bases to trimming and J lost 10 bases; unmatched junction nucleotides: 8. Germline CDR1 reads GTSNPN; CDR2 reads SVGIG (reference sequence). This CDR3 has 12 residues. The entry originates in a study of T cell clonotyping in hematopoietic cell transplantation. Findings and caveats of the study: Broader posttransplant TCR repertoire diversity was predicted by graft donor and pretransplant recipient Inverse Simpson Index values. Without cell sorting, CD4 versus CD8 contributions remain unresolved. At the given depth, recipient repertoires were over 95% de novo clonotypes. Recipient TCR diversity dropped after transplant; expanded clonotypes rose from day 30 to 180.

This sequence originates from a man in his sixties in good health. Some clones in this sample may be carry-over from other donors' samples. Sequenced sample: peripheral blood mononuclear cells. The chain joins TRBV30 to TRBJ1-1, with 7 bases identical to TRBD1. The CDR3 reads CAWSQGGEGAFF. The CDR3, as DNA: TGTGCCTGGAGCCAGGGGGGAGAGGGAGCTTTCTTT.